The clone carrying this TCR beta chain occurred a few times. In the original workflow: Reference gene primer amplification gave nucleated cell count estimates. The repertoire was sequenced with immunoSEQ multiplex PCR; TCRdb's copy has only in-frame clones and lacks some. The DNA gave D and trimming, while V, J and clone size come from that table. The sample includes approximately 100,000 clones, more than 80% seen only once; the top ten take roughly 32%. This CDR3 comprises 16 residues. Germline CDR1 is SGDLS and CDR2 is YYNGEE. The V gene end was trimmed by 5 bases and the J gene end by 8 bases; junction bases not matched to a gene: 16. The data were obtained in a study of blood T cell repertoires in COVID-19. Study details: There were acute and convalescent COVID-19 samples, and they came from the United States, Italy and Spain. T cells, B-cell-depleted T cells, or PBMCs supplied cDNA or gDNA.

This TCR was sampled from a woman of 80 years or more with acute or convalescent COVID-19. The source material was peripheral blood. This chain links TRBV9 with TRBJ1-2, with 9 bases identical to TRBD1. The CDR3 DNA follows: TGTGCCAGCAGGGGCCGCGACAGGGGGTTATTAACGGGCTACACCTTC. Translated, it gives CASRGRDRGLLTGYTF.